This T cell receptor (beta chain) was recovered during a study of cytomegalovirus exposure and HLA in healthy donors. Germline V lookup: CDR1 MNHEY, CDR2 SMNVEV (reference sequence). The CDR3 is 14 amino acids. J gave up 4 bases and V 4 bases, and 4 bases lay outside the gene matches. Amplification used 60 Vbeta primers and 13 Jbeta primers. Libraries were prepared by immunoSEQ multiplex PCR; TCRdb keeps only in-frame clonotypes and omits some of them. The sample yields around 77,000 clones, of which the top ten take up roughly an eighth. The source is a man aged 45 to 65 in good health and CMV-seropositive. Input material: PBMCs. The chain links TRBV27 to TRBJ2-1; 7 bases align to TRBD2. CDR3 protein: CASSSPRGYNEQFF. The CDR3 DNA is TGTGCCAGCAGTTCCCCGCGGGGGTACAATGAGCAGTTCTTC.